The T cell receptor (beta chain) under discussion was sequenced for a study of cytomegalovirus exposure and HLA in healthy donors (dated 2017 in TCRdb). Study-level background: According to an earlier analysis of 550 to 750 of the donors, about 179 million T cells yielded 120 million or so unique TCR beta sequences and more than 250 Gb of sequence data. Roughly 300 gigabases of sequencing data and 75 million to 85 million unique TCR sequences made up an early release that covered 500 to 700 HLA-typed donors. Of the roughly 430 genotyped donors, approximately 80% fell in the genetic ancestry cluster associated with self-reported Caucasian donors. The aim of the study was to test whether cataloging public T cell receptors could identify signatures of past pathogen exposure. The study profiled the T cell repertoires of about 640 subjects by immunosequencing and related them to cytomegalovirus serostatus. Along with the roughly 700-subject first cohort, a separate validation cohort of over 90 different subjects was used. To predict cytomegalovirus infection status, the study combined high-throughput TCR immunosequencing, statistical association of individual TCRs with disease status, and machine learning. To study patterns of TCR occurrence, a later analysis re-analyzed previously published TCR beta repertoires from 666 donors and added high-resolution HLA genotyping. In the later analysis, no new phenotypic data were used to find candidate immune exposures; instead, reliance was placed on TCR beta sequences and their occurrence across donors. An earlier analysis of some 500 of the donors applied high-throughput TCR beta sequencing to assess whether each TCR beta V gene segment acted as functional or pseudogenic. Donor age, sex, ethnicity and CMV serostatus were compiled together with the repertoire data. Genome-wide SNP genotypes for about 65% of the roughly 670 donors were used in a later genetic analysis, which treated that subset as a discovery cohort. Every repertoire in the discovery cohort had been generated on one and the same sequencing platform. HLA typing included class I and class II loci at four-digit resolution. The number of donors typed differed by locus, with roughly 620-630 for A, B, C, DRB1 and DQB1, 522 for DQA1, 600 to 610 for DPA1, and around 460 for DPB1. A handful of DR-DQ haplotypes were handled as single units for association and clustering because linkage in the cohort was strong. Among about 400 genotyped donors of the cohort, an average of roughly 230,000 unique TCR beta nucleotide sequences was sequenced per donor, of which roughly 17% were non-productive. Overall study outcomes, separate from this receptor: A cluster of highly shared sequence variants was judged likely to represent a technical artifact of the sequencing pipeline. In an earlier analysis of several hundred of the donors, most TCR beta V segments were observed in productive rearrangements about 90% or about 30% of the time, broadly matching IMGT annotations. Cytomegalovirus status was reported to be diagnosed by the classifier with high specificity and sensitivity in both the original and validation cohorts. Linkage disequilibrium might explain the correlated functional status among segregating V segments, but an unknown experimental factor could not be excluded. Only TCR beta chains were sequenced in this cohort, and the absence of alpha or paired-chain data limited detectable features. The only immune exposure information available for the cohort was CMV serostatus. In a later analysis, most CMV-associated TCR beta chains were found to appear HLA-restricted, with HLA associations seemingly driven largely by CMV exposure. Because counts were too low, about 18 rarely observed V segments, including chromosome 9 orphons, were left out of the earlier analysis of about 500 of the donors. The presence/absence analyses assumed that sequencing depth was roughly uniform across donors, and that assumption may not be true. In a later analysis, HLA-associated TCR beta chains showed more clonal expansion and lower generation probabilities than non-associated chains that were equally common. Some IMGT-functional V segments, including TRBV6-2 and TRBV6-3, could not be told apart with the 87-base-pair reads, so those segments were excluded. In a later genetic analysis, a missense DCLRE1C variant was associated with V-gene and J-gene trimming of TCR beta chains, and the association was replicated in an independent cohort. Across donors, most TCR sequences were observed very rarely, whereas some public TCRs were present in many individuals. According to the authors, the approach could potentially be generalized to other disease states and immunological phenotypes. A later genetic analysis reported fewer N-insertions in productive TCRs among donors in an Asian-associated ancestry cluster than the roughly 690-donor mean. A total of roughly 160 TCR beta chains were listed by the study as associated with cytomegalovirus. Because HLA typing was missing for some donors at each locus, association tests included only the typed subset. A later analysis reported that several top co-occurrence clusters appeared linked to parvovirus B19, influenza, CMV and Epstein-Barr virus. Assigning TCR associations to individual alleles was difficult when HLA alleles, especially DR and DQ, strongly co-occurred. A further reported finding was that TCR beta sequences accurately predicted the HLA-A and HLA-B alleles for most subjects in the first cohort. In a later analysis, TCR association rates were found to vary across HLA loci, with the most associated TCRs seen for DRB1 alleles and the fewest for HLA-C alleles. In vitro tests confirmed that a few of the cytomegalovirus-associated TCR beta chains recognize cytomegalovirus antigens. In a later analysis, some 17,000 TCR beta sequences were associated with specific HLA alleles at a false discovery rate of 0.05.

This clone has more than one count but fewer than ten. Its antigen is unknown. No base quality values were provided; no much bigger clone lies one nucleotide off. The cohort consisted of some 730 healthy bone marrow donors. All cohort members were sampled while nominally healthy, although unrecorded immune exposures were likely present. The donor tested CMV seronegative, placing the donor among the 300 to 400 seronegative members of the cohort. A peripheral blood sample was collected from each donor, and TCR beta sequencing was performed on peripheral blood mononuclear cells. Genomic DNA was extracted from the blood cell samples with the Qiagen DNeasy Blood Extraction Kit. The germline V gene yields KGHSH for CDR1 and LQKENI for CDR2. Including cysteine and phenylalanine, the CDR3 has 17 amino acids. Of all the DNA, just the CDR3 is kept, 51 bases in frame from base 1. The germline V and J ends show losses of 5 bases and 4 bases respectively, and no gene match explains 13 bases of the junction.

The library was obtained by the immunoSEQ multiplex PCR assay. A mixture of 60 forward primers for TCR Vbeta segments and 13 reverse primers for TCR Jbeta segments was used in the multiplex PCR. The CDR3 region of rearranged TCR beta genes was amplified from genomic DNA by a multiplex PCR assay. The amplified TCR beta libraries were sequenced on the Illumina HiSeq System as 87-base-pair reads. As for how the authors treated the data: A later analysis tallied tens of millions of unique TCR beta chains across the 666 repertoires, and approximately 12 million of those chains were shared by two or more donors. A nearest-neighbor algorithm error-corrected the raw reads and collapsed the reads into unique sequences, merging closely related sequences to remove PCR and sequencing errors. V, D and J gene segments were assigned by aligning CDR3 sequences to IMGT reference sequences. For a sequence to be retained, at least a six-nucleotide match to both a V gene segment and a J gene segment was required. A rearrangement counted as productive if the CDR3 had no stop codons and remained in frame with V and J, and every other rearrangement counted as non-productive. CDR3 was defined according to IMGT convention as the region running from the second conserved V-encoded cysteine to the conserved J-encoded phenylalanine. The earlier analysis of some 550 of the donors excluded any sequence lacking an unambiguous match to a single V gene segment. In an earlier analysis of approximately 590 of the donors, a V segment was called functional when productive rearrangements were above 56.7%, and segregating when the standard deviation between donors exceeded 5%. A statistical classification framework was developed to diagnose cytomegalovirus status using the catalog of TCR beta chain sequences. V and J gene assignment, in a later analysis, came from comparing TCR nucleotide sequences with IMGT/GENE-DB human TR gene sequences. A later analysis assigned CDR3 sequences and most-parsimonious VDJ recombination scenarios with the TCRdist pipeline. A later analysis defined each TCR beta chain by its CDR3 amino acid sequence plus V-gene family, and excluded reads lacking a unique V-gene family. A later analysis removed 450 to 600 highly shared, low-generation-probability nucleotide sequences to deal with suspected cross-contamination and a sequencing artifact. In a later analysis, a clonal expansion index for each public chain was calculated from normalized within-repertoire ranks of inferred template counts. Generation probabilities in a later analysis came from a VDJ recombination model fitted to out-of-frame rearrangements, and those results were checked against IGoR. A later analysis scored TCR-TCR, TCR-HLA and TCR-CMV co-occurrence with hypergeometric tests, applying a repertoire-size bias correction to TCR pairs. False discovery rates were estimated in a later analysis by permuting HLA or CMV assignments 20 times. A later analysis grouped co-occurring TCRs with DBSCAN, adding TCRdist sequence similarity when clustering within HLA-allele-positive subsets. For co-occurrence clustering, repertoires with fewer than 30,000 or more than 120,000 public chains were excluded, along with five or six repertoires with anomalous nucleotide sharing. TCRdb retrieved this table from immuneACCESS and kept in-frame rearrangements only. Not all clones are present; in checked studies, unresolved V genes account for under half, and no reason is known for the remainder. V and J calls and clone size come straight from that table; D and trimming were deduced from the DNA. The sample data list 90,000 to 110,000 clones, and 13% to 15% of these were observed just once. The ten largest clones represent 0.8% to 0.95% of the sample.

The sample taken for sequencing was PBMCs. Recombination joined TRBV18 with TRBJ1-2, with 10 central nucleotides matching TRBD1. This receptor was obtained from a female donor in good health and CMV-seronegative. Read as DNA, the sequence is TGTGCCAGCTCAGAATCCTTGACAGGGGGCGCTAGCTATGGCTACACCTTC. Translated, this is CASSESLTGGASYGYTF. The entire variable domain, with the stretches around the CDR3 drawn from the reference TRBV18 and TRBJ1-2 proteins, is NAGVMQNPRHLVRRRGQEARLRCSPMKGHSHVYWYRQLPEEGLKFMVYLQKENIIDESGMPKERFSAEFPKEGPSILRIQQVVRGDSAAYFCASSESLTGGASYGYTFGSGTRLTVV.